This TCR beta chain was profiled in a study of metastatic and nonmetastatic thyroid tumors. Study background: Repertoires from malignant and benign thyroid patients were compared across blood and tumor or nodule tissue.

In regard to this clone: Its specificity is unknown.

TCRdb recomputed clones from the PCR reads via MiXCR. Of some 35,000 clones listed, about 26% are singletons. Germline CDR1 and CDR2: SGHAT and FQNNGV. Trimming at V came to 4 bases and at J to 6 bases, leaving 5 bases not matched to a gene. The CDR3 is 15 residues long. The study, taken as a whole, reports: Significantly higher TCR beta diversity was reportedly seen in malignant thyroid tumors than benign nodules, in blood and tumor.

No patient had received any treatment before thyroid surgery. The chain joins TRBV11-2 to TRBJ2-2, with 10 bases that match TRBD2. The receptor comes from a male donor with papillary thyroid cancer or a benign thyroid nodule (not recorded which). Some clones in this sample may be carry-over from other donors' samples. The sequencing sample was made of blood. The CDR3 spells CASSSPTSGPGELFF. The CDR3 DNA follows: TGTGCCAGCAGCTCACCGACTAGCGGGCCCGGGGAGCTGTTTTTT.